These 5 T cell receptor beta chains were sequenced from one sample in a study of cytomegalovirus exposure and HLA in healthy donors. TCRdb keeps only in-frame clones here, not all; method: immunoSEQ multiplex PCR. The sample shows about 65,000 clones, 90% to 95% of them seen only once. Sequenced: PBMCs. These receptors came from a woman between 18 and 30 years old in good health and CMV-seronegative.

This clone was detected only once. CDR3 sequence: CASSLQGTNYGYTF. The DNA for the CDR3 is TGTGCCAGCAGCTTACAGGGGACTAACTATGGCTACACCTTC. The V call is TRBV5-6, the J call TRBJ1-2; the match to TRBD1 covers 7 bases. After removal of 2 bases from V and 0 bases from J, the junction contained 1 base not matched to a gene. The germline gives CDR1 SGHDT, CDR2 YYEEEE. The CDR3 runs to 14 residues.

This CDR3 reads CASRPPGQGASYEQYF. In DNA, the CDR3 is TGTGCCAGTCGGCCTCCCGGACAGGGTGCATCCTACGAGCAGTACTTC. The genes are TRBV28 and TRBJ2-7; 8 bases map to TRBD1. The CDR3 sequence is 16 residues long. CDR1 is MDHEN, CDR2 SYDVKM, per germline. The J segment lost 1 base and the V segment lost 9 bases, leaving 14 bases of the junction unmatched.

The gene calls are TRBV28 and TRBJ2-7; no definite D call. Germline V gives CDR1 MDHEN, CDR2 SYDVKM. The CDR3 has 11 residues. Trimming pared 3 bases from V and 6 bases from J, leaving 6 bases between. DNA of the CDR3: TGTGCCAGCAGTTTGTACAGCGAGCAGTACTTC. As protein: CASSLYSEQYF.

The rearrangement links TRBV6-1 to TRBJ2-2, with a tentative D call TRBD2 (6 bases). CDR3 length: 13 amino acids. In germline, CDR1 is MNHNS, CDR2 SASEGT. V was clipped by 8 bases and J by 1 base, with 8 bases between them. The CDR3 protein is CASLGLNTGELFF. CDR3 bases: TGTGCCAGCCTGGGACTGAACACCGGGGAGCTGTTTTTT.

This sequence joins TRBV6-5 and TRBJ1-3; a weak D match, TRBD1 (6 bases). CDR3 size: 15 residues. Per the germline V gene, CDR1 is MNHEY and CDR2 is SVGAGI. V lost 5 bases, J lost 2 bases, and 13 bases lay in between. In DNA form, the CDR3 reads TGTGCCAGCAGTCCTACAGGGCCAGCTGGAAACACCATATATTTT. Protein product: CASSPTGPAGNTIYF.